These 22 T cell receptor beta chains originate from one sample sequenced in a study of CD8 T cells in Susac syndrome. Random hexamers primed reverse transcription of about 0.45 to 1 ug RNA. TCRdb recomputed calls from the immunoSEQ multiplex PCR reads with MiXCR, one row per CDR3 protein. The sample holds 140,000 to 150,000 distinct CDR3 sequences, about 95% seen once. Sequencing was performed on CD4+ T cells from PBMCs. These receptors all come from a human donor with multiple sclerosis.

V usage is TRBV12-3 or TRBV12-4 and J usage is TRBJ2-6; D uncertain. With 4 bases removed from V and 0 bases from J, the gap between germline ends came to 10 bases. The length of the CDR3 is 16 residues. CDR3 DNA sequence: TGTGCCAGCAGTTCGTCCTGGCTCTCTGGGGCCAACGTCCTGACTTTC. Encoded protein: CASSSSWLSGANVLTF.

V and J are TRBV7-6 and TRBJ2-5, with a weak D call TRBD2 (6 bases). This CDR3 is 15 amino acids long. Germline V gene sequence: CDR1 SGHVS, CDR2 FNYEAQ. V was shortened by 3 bases and J by 1 base, with 12 bases between the two germline ends. The CDR3 DNA reads as TGTGCCAGCAGCTTTAACTCCGGGAGCCAAGAGACCCAGTACTTC. It translates to CASSFNSGSQETQYF.

The chain has TRBV7-9 and TRBJ2-5, with 7 bases aligning to TRBD2. The CDR3 has 15 residues. Germline loops: CDR1 SEHNR, CDR2 FQNEAQ (reference sequence). Germline trimming cut 1 base from V and 4 bases from J; bases unmatched to any gene: 6. CDR3 residues: CASSLGDYPGETQYF. In DNA form, the CDR3 reads TGTGCCAGCAGCTTAGGGGACTACCCCGGAGAGACCCAGTACTTC.

The J gene is TRBJ1-1, the V gene TRBV29-1; D is uncertain. This CDR3 comprises 10 residues. Trimming took off 7 bases at V and 1 base at J, with 4 bases between the two ends. Germline-derived CDR1 and CDR2 are SQVTM and ANQGSEA. CDR3 in amino acids: CSARNTEAFF. CDR3 bases: TGCAGCGCAAGGAACACTGAAGCTTTCTTT.

This chain connects TRBV30 to TRBJ1-2; 9 nucleotides line up with TRBD1. The CDR3 runs to 13 residues. After removal of 5 bases from V and 7 bases from J, the junction contained 8 bases not matched to a gene. Germline V gene lookup returns CDR1 GTSNPN and CDR2 SVGIG (reference sequence). CDR3 region: CAWVGTGWAGYTF. The CDR3 nucleotides read TGTGCCTGGGTAGGGACAGGGTGGGCTGGCTACACCTTC.

V and J are TRBV5-4 and TRBJ1-2, with TRBD1 matching over 7 bases. CDR1 is SGHNT and CDR2 is YYREEE in the germline V gene (reference sequence). The CDR3 consists of 13 residues. The ends lost 5 bases at V and 4 bases at J; junction bases unmatched: 5. The CDR3 loop is CASRPDRTYGYTF. CDR3 in DNA: TGTGCCAGCAGACCGGACAGGACCTATGGCTACACCTTC.

The rearrangement links TRBV20-1 to TRBJ2-7; no clear D. The V end was cut by 3 bases, the J end by 1 base, with 13 bases between. Germline V lookup: CDR1 DFQATT, CDR2 SNEGSKA (reference sequence). The CDR3 runs 14 residues. CDR3 in amino acids: CSARPPGSSYEQYF. The DNA of the CDR3 is TGCAGTGCTAGGCCCCCGGGCAGTTCCTACGAGCAGTACTTC.

This sequence joins TRBV30 and TRBJ2-7, with D possibly matching TRBD2 (5 bases). Trimming cost V 0 bases and J 0 bases, with 15 bases left between them. Germline V gene lookup returns CDR1 GTSNPN and CDR2 SVGIG (reference sequence). This CDR3 has 16 residues. The CDR3 DNA sequence: TGTGCCTGGAGTGTTCGAGGGAGTCAACACTCCTACGAGCAGTACTTC. Amino acids: CAWSVRGSQHSYEQYF.

This rearrangement joins TRBV3-1 to TRBJ1-5; maybe TRBD1 (6 bases). Trimming removed 0 bases from V and 10 bases from J, with 13 bases in between. CDR3 length: 14 amino acids. The germline V gene has CDR1 LGHDT and CDR2 YNNKEL (reference sequence). CDR3 in amino acids: CASSQDLRGDPQHF. As DNA, the CDR3 is TGTGCCAGCAGCCAAGACTTAAGGGGGGATCCCCAGCATTTT.

The chain is built from TRBV7-3 and TRBJ2-3; D unresolved. There are 15 residues in the CDR3. V was cut by 0 bases and J by 4 bases, with 11 bases left in between. Germline-derived CDR1 and CDR2 are SGHTA and FQGTGA. CDR3 residues: CASSLTKGKSDTQYF. The DNA of the CDR3 is TGTGCCAGCAGCTTAACAAAGGGAAAGTCAGATACGCAGTATTTT.

The rearrangement links TRBV7-2 to TRBJ1-5; maybe TRBD1 (6 bases). Germline loops: CDR1 SGHTA, CDR2 FQGNSA. The CDR3 is 14 residues long. Trimming pared 5 bases from V and 5 bases from J, leaving 13 bases between. The CDR3 region has the DNA TGTGCCAGCAGCCCTACAGGGACCCATCAGCCCCAGCATTTT. Protein sequence: CASSPTGTHQPQHF.

This clonotype was observed a single time. This chain links TRBV4-2 with TRBJ2-5, with 12 bases identical to TRBD2. CDR3 length equals 17 residues. The V segment lost 3 bases and the J segment 5 bases; nucleotides outside the gene matches: 10. The germline V gene has CDR1 LGHNA and CDR2 YNFKEQ. The CDR3 loop is CASSHPGLAGQLETQYF. The CDR3 DNA reads TGTGCCAGCAGCCACCCCGGACTAGCGGGACAGCTGGAGACCCAGTACTTC.

The chain uses TRBV24-1 and TRBJ2-5; D is possibly TRBD1 or TRBD2 (5 bases each). The germline V gene has CDR1 KGHDR and CDR2 SFDVKD. V lost 4 bases, J lost 0 bases, and 11 bases lay in between. The CDR3 runs to 15 residues. The CDR3 here is CATSDPGTHQETQYF. As DNA, the CDR3 is TGTGCCACCAGTGACCCTGGGACCCACCAAGAGACCCAGTACTTC.

V gene TRBV29-1 combines with J gene TRBJ2-1; D tentatively reads TRBD1 or TRBD2 (5 bases each). CDR3 length equals 15 residues. Looked up from germline, CDR1 is SQVTM and CDR2 is ANQGSEA. Trimming stripped 3 bases from V and 4 bases from J, with 16 bases between. CDR3 amino acids: CSVEGELEAYNEQFF. DNA for the CDR3: TGCAGCGTTGAGGGGGAACTAGAGGCATACAATGAGCAGTTCTTC.

V and J are TRBV6-1 and TRBJ1-1, with D perhaps matching TRBD1 (6 bases). V was clipped by 1 base and J by 5 bases, with 11 bases between them. Germline assignment: CDR1 MNHNS and CDR2 SASEGT. The CDR3 is 14 residues long. The CDR3 sequence is CASSEGQGRTEAFF. The CDR3 DNA reads TGTGCCAGCAGTGAAGGGCAGGGGAGAACTGAAGCTTTCTTT.

The CDR3 nucleotides are TGCGCCAGCAGCCAAGATAAAGGCAGGGGAAACATTCAGTACTTC. Protein product: CASSQDKGRGNIQYF. The rearrangement links TRBV4-3 to TRBJ2-4; D is possibly TRBD1 (6 bases). V dropped 0 bases and J dropped 6 bases, with 12 bases sitting between them. The CDR3 is made up of 15 amino acids. The germline V gene encodes CDR1 LGHNA and CDR2 YSLEER.

The V gene is TRBV5-1, the J gene TRBJ2-1; 7 bases fit TRBD2. CDR1 is SGHRS, CDR2 YFSETQ, per germline. This CDR3 region has 15 residues. The V segment lost 4 bases and the J segment 0 bases; nucleotides outside the gene matches: 4. The CDR3 loop reads CASSAGGSSYNEQFF. CDR3 nucleotide sequence: TGCGCCAGCAGCGCCGGGGGGAGCTCCTACAATGAGCAGTTCTTC.

J is TRBJ1-5 and V is TRBV20-1, with D unclear. Deletions cut 3 bases from V and 2 bases from J, with 8 bases between. Germline-derived CDR1 and CDR2 are DFQATT and SNEGSKA (reference sequence). The CDR3 has 13 residues. The CDR3 region is CSARVVGNQPQHF. CDR3 bases: TGCAGTGCTAGGGTGGTTGGCAATCAGCCCCAGCATTTT.

The CDR3 DNA reads TGCAGCGCTCAGGGGTCTCCGAACACTGAAGCTTTCTTT. Translation gives CSAQGSPNTEAFF. The rearrangement joins TRBV29-1 to TRBJ1-1; a possible D gene is TRBD1 (6 bases). The CDR3 consists of 13 residues. Germline V gives CDR1 SQVTM, CDR2 ANQGSEA. Trimming took 7 bases from V and 1 from J, leaving 13 bases between them. Together with reference TRBV29-1 and TRBJ1-1, the CDR3 gives the full variable domain: SAVISQKPSRDICQRGTSLTIQCQVDSQVTMMFWYRQQPGQSLTLIATANQGSEATYESGFVIDKFPISRPNLTFSTLTVSNMSPEDSSIYLCSAQGSPNTEAFFGQGTRLTVV.

The chain has TRBV12-3 or TRBV12-4 and TRBJ1-6; unclear D gene. This CDR3 spans 14 amino acids. Trimming removed 7 bases at V and 10 bases at J, with 17 bases between. CDR3 sequence reads: CASTLIGRRSPLHF. CDR3 nucleotide sequence: TGTGCCAGCACTCTGATAGGGAGACGATCACCCCTCCACTTT.

This sequence joins TRBV9 and TRBJ2-7; D remains unclear. Trimming removed 4 bases at V and 6 bases at J, with 8 bases between. CDR1 is SGDLS, CDR2 YYNGEE, per germline. This CDR3 has 11 amino acids. Here the CDR3 DNA reads TGTGCCAGCAGCCCCAACCCCGAGCAGTACTTC. Translating gives CASSPNPEQYF.

This chain connects TRBV28 to TRBJ2-4; D might be TRBD1 or TRBD2, each matching 6 bases. V was clipped by 4 bases and J by 0 bases, with 16 bases between them. CDR1 and CDR2 (germline): MDHEN, SYDVKM. The CDR3 runs to 17 residues. The CDR3 coding sequence is TGTGCCAGCAGTTCAGGACGGGGGCTACTAGCCAAAAACATTCAGTACTTC. This codes for CASSSGRGLLAKNIQYF.